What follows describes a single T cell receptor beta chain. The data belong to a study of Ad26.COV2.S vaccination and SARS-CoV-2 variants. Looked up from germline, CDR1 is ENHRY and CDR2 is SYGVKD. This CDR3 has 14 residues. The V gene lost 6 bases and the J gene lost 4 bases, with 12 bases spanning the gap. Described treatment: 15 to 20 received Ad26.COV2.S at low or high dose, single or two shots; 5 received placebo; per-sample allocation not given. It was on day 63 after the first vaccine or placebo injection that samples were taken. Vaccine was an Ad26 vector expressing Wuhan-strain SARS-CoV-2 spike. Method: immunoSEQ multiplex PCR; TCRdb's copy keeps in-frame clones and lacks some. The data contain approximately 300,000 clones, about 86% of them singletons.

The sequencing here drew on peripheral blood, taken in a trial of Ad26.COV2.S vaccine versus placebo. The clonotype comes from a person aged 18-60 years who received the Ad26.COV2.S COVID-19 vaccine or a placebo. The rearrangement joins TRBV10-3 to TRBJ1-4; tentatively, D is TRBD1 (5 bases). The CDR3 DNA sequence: TGTGCCATCAGAGCGGGGACTATTAATGAAAAACTGTTTTTT. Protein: CAIRAGTINEKLFF.